Listed below are T cell receptor beta chains from one sample, sequenced in a study of blood T cell repertoires in COVID-19. Clones were sequenced by immunoSEQ multiplex PCR, and TCRdb holds only the in-frame ones, with some missing. The sample lists about 78,000 clones; approximately 92% were seen once. The sequenced sample was peripheral blood. All receptors derive from a woman aged 80 or over with acute or convalescent COVID-19. CDR3s include the opening cysteine and the closing phenylalanine or tryptophan. The D gene is left open where the match is weak. For some rows the clone size is stated as once, few or many, or as a class when expanded; others skip it.

v_call: TRBV6-2/TRBV6-3; j_call: TRBJ1-5; clone_size: few; d_call: -; cdr3_aa: CASSLTGSVQPQHF; cdr3_nt: TGTGCCAGCAGTCTCACAGGGAGTGTTCAGCCCCAGCATTTT
v_call: TRBV29-1; j_call: TRBJ2-2; clone_size: -; d_call: TRBD1; cdr3_aa: CSVETGANTGELFF; cdr3_nt: TGCAGCGTTGAAACAGGGGCGAACACCGGGGAGCTGTTTTTT
v_call: TRBV7-2; j_call: TRBJ2-2; clone_size: -; d_call: -; cdr3_aa: CASSLGEAGELFF; cdr3_nt: TGTGCCAGCAGCTTGGGGGAGGCCGGGGAGCTGTTTTTT
v_call: TRBV7-8; j_call: TRBJ1-2; clone_size: -; d_call: -; cdr3_aa: CASSLVVNYGYTF; cdr3_nt: TGTGCCAGCAGCTTAGTAGTAAACTATGGCTACACCTTC
v_call: TRBV19; j_call: TRBJ2-1; clone_size: -; d_call: -; cdr3_aa: CASSIGDFHNEQFF; cdr3_nt: TGTGCCAGTAGTATCGGGGACTTCCACAATGAGCAGTTCTTC
v_call: TRBV6-1; j_call: TRBJ1-5; clone_size: -; d_call: -; cdr3_aa: CASSEQGGGNQPQHF; cdr3_nt: TGTGCCAGCAGTGAACAGGGAGGAGGCAATCAGCCCCAGCATTTT
v_call: TRBV5-1; j_call: TRBJ1-2; clone_size: -; d_call: TRBD1; cdr3_aa: CASSRDRGGSYTF; cdr3_nt: TGCGCCAGCAGCCGTGACAGGGGTGGCAGCTACACCTTC
v_call: TRBV15; j_call: TRBJ1-4; clone_size: -; d_call: TRBD1; cdr3_aa: CATSRDLLGTGEKLFF; cdr3_nt: TGTGCCACCAGCAGAGACCTACTAGGGACAGGGGAAAAACTGTTTTTT
v_call: TRBV5-8; j_call: TRBJ2-1; clone_size: -; d_call: -; cdr3_aa: CASSLGYRSSGSYNEQFF; cdr3_nt: TGTGCCAGCAGCTTGGGTTATCGTTCCTCGGGATCCTACAATGAGCAGTTCTTC
v_call: TRBV4-2; j_call: TRBJ1-2; clone_size: -; d_call: -; cdr3_aa: CASSQGIAPNYGYTF; cdr3_nt: TGTGCCAGCAGCCAAGGTATAGCACCTAACTATGGCTACACCTTC
v_call: TRBV5-8; j_call: TRBJ1-1; clone_size: -; d_call: -; cdr3_aa: CASSFDSPGSEAFF; cdr3_nt: TGTGCCAGCAGCTTTGACTCCCCGGGGTCTGAAGCTTTCTTT
v_call: TRBV7-7; j_call: TRBJ2-2; clone_size: -; d_call: -; cdr3_aa: CASSLEVRGGTTEELFF; cdr3_nt: TGTGCCAGCAGCTTAGAGGTTAGGGGCGGAACCACCGAGGAGCTGTTTTTT
v_call: TRBV13; j_call: TRBJ2-3; clone_size: -; d_call: -; cdr3_aa: CASSLRGGAGDTQYF; cdr3_nt: TGTGCCAGCAGCTTAAGAGGGGGGGCTGGAGATACGCAGTATTTT
v_call: TRBV5-4; j_call: TRBJ2-3; clone_size: -; d_call: TRBD1; cdr3_aa: CASSLGTGRRDTQYF; cdr3_nt: TGTGCCAGCAGCTTGGGGACAGGGAGGCGAGATACGCAGTATTTT
v_call: TRBV5-4; j_call: TRBJ2-3; clone_size: -; d_call: -; cdr3_aa: CASSLFLAGSSTDTQYF; cdr3_nt: TGTGCCAGCAGCTTGTTTCTTGCGGGGTCTAGCACAGATACGCAGTATTTT
v_call: TRBV7-9; j_call: TRBJ2-4; clone_size: -; d_call: -; cdr3_aa: CASSFFGQGTNIQYF; cdr3_nt: TGTGCCAGCAGCTTTTTCGGTCAGGGGACAAACATTCAGTACTTC
v_call: TRBV5-1; j_call: TRBJ1-5; clone_size: -; d_call: TRBD1; cdr3_aa: CASSLTGGLGNQPQHF; cdr3_nt: TGCGCCAGCAGCTTGACAGGGGGGTTAGGCAATCAGCCCCAGCATTTT
v_call: TRBV7-2; j_call: TRBJ2-7; clone_size: -; d_call: -; cdr3_aa: CASSQIREAEQYF; cdr3_nt: TGTGCCAGCAGCCAGATCAGGGAAGCCGAGCAGTACTTC
v_call: TRBV3-1/TRBV3-2; j_call: TRBJ2-3; clone_size: once; d_call: -; cdr3_aa: CASSQDPVSTDTQYF; cdr3_nt: TGTGCCAGCAGCCAAGATCCCGTAAGCACAGATACGCAGTATTTT
v_call: TRBV7-6; j_call: TRBJ2-5; clone_size: -; d_call: -; cdr3_aa: CASSLGLRGVLARGKETQYF; cdr3_nt: TGTGCCAGCAGCTTAGGGTTGCGCGGGGTTTTAGCCAGGGGGAAGGAGACCCAGTACTTC
v_call: TRBV5-4; j_call: TRBJ2-4; clone_size: -; d_call: -; cdr3_aa: CASSSRTESTNIQYF; cdr3_nt: TGTGCCAGCAGCTCCCGGACAGAGAGTACAAACATTCAGTACTTC
v_call: TRBV20-1; j_call: TRBJ1-2; clone_size: -; d_call: -; cdr3_aa: CSASFSGPNYGYTF; cdr3_nt: TGCAGTGCTAGTTTCTCAGGGCCGAACTATGGCTACACCTTC
v_call: TRBV3-1/TRBV3-2; j_call: TRBJ2-2; clone_size: -; d_call: -; cdr3_aa: CASSPYNTGELFF; cdr3_nt: TGTGCCAGCAGCCCTTATAACACCGGGGAGCTGTTTTTT
v_call: TRBV5-1; j_call: TRBJ2-3; clone_size: -; d_call: -; cdr3_aa: CASSFAQGTQYF; cdr3_nt: TGCGCCAGCAGCTTTGCCCAGGGTACGCAGTATTTT
v_call: TRBV10-2; j_call: TRBJ2-3; clone_size: once; d_call: TRBD1; cdr3_aa: CASRDRGSTDTQYF; cdr3_nt: TGCGCCAGCAGAGACAGGGGAAGCACAGATACGCAGTATTTT
v_call: TRBV18; j_call: TRBJ1-2; clone_size: -; d_call: TRBD1; cdr3_aa: CASSRDRDKGFGGYTF; cdr3_nt: TGTGCCAGCTCACGGGACAGGGACAAAGGGTTTGGCGGCTACACCTTC
v_call: TRBV6-5; j_call: TRBJ1-6; clone_size: -; d_call: TRBD1; cdr3_aa: CASSSTGTGDSPLHF; cdr3_nt: TGTGCCAGCAGTTCGACCGGGACAGGGGATTCACCCCTCCACTTT
v_call: TRBV15; j_call: TRBJ2-3; clone_size: -; d_call: -; cdr3_aa: CATSRALTTSTDTQYF; cdr3_nt: TGTGCCACCAGCAGAGCGCTTACTACTAGCACAGATACGCAGTATTTT
v_call: TRBV23-1; j_call: TRBJ2-7; clone_size: -; d_call: TRBD2; cdr3_aa: CASSPYWGGDF; cdr3_nt: TGCGCCAGCAGTCCCTATTGGGGAGGGGACTTC
v_call: TRBV5-4; j_call: TRBJ1-1; clone_size: few; d_call: -; cdr3_aa: CASSLGRPANTEAFF; cdr3_nt: TGTGCCAGCAGCTTGGGGCGGCCTGCGAACACTGAAGCTTTCTTT
v_call: TRBV7-3; j_call: TRBJ2-3; clone_size: -; d_call: -; cdr3_aa: CASSLTGGRTDTQYF; cdr3_nt: TGTGCCAGCAGCTTGACAGGCGGCAGGACAGATACGCAGTATTTT
v_call: TRBV6-6; j_call: TRBJ1-1; clone_size: -; d_call: -; cdr3_aa: CASSYQGGTEAFF; cdr3_nt: TGTGCCAGCAGTTACCAAGGGGGCACTGAAGCTTTCTTT
v_call: TRBV6-5; j_call: TRBJ1-4; clone_size: once; d_call: -; cdr3_aa: CASSYRGHREKLFF; cdr3_nt: TGTGCCAGCAGTTACAGGGGACATAGAGAAAAACTGTTTTTT
v_call: TRBV5-6; j_call: TRBJ2-2; clone_size: few; d_call: -; cdr3_aa: CASSLEGQARAGELFF; cdr3_nt: TGTGCCAGCAGCTTGGAGGGTCAGGCCAGGGCCGGGGAGCTGTTTTTT
v_call: TRBV5-1; j_call: TRBJ1-6; clone_size: -; d_call: -; cdr3_aa: CASSLGQFSNSPLHF; cdr3_nt: TGCGCCAGCAGCTTAGGACAGTTCTCCAATTCACCCCTCCACTTT
v_call: TRBV19; j_call: TRBJ1-5; clone_size: -; d_call: -; cdr3_aa: CASSIGAYQQPQHF; cdr3_nt: TGTGCCAGTAGTATAGGGGCATATCAACAGCCCCAGCATTTT
v_call: TRBV7-3; j_call: TRBJ1-5; clone_size: -; d_call: -; cdr3_aa: CASSLAVGQPQHF; cdr3_nt: TGTGCCAGCAGCTTAGCTGTTGGCCAGCCCCAGCATTTT
v_call: TRBV25-1; j_call: TRBJ2-5; clone_size: -; d_call: -; cdr3_aa: CASSEPRARGETQYF; cdr3_nt: TGTGCCAGCAGTGAGCCCCGGGCTCGGGGAGAGACCCAGTACTTC
v_call: TRBV4-1; j_call: TRBJ1-1; clone_size: -; d_call: -; cdr3_aa: CASSQDLGRAEAFF; cdr3_nt: TGCGCCAGCAGCCAAGATCTGGGGAGAGCTGAAGCTTTCTTT
v_call: TRBV7-7; j_call: TRBJ2-5; clone_size: -; d_call: -; cdr3_aa: CASSPRPGETQYF; cdr3_nt: TGTGCCAGCAGCCCCCGACCGGGAGAGACCCAGTACTTC
v_call: TRBV24-1; j_call: TRBJ2-3; clone_size: -; d_call: TRBD2; cdr3_aa: CATGGGTSGTDTQYF; cdr3_nt: TGTGCCACTGGTGGGGGGACTAGCGGGACAGATACGCAGTATTTT
v_call: TRBV19; j_call: TRBJ1-5; clone_size: -; d_call: -; cdr3_aa: CASSSLGTGRRQPQHF; cdr3_nt: TGTGCCAGTAGTAGCCTAGGCACAGGGAGAAGGCAGCCCCAGCATTTT
v_call: TRBV3-1/TRBV3-2; j_call: TRBJ2-7; clone_size: once; d_call: TRBD1; cdr3_aa: CASSQDRRTGEHEQYF; cdr3_nt: TGTGCCAGCAGCCAAGATAGGCGCACAGGGGAACACGAGCAGTACTTC
v_call: TRBV28; j_call: TRBJ1-5; clone_size: -; d_call: -; cdr3_aa: CASSLLGGISPQHF; cdr3_nt: TGTGCCAGCAGTTTACTCGGGGGGATCAGTCCCCAGCATTTT
v_call: TRBV5-7; j_call: TRBJ1-2; clone_size: -; d_call: -; cdr3_aa: CASSLGDITYNYGYTF; cdr3_nt: TGTGCCAGCAGCTTGGGGGACATTACTTACAACTATGGCTACACCTTC
v_call: TRBV6-6; j_call: TRBJ2-1; clone_size: -; d_call: TRBD2; cdr3_aa: CASSRSGTSGRYNEQFF; cdr3_nt: TGTGCCAGCAGTCGATCCGGGACTAGCGGGAGATACAATGAGCAGTTCTTC
v_call: TRBV5-4; j_call: TRBJ2-3; clone_size: -; d_call: TRBD2; cdr3_aa: CASSSGRADTQYF; cdr3_nt: TGTGCCAGCAGCTCGGGGAGGGCGGATACGCAGTATTTT
v_call: TRBV5-1; j_call: TRBJ1-1; clone_size: -; d_call: -; cdr3_aa: CASSLFRDKGAEAFF; cdr3_nt: TGCGCCAGCAGCTTGTTCCGGGACAAGGGCGCTGAAGCTTTCTTT
v_call: TRBV4-3; j_call: TRBJ1-6; clone_size: -; d_call: -; cdr3_aa: CASSQVFPGRGNSPLHF; cdr3_nt: TGCGCCAGCAGCCAAGTATTTCCCGGGAGGGGTAATTCACCCCTCCACTTT
v_call: TRBV2; j_call: TRBJ1-5; clone_size: -; d_call: TRBD1; cdr3_aa: CASSERTGGHQPQHF; cdr3_nt: TGTGCCAGCAGTGAACGGACAGGGGGGCATCAGCCCCAGCATTTT
v_call: TRBV18; j_call: TRBJ2-2; clone_size: -; d_call: -; cdr3_aa: CASSPRGGSTTGELFF; cdr3_nt: TGTGCCAGCTCCCCCAGGGGAGGGAGTACGACCGGGGAGCTGTTTTTT
v_call: TRBV3-1/TRBV3-2; j_call: TRBJ2-7; clone_size: -; d_call: TRBD2; cdr3_aa: CASSQGLADAGRQYF; cdr3_nt: TGTGCCAGCAGCCAGGGACTAGCGGACGCCGGGAGGCAGTACTTC
v_call: TRBV18; j_call: TRBJ2-7; clone_size: -; d_call: TRBD1; cdr3_aa: CASSPTPRRTGEQYF; cdr3_nt: TGTGCCAGCTCACCCACCCCAAGACGGACAGGCGAGCAGTACTTC
v_call: TRBV6-5; j_call: TRBJ2-4; clone_size: -; d_call: -; cdr3_aa: CASSPRSAGRNIQYF; cdr3_nt: TGTGCCAGCAGCCCAAGGTCGGCAGGGAGGAACATTCAGTACTTC